Listed here are 5 T cell receptor beta chains from one sample, sequenced in a study of blood T cell repertoires in COVID-19. The method was immunoSEQ multiplex PCR; TCRdb's version includes in-frame clones alone and lacks a portion of them. This table holds some 140,000 clones, about four fifths found once. Sequenced: PBMCs or T cells enriched from blood (not recorded which). These receptors were obtained from a man aged 45-60 years who had recovered from COVID-19.

The J gene is TRBJ1-1, the V gene TRBV14, with D hard to call. The germline gives CDR1 SGHDN, CDR2 FVKESK. Trimming took off 3 bases at V and 0 bases at J, with 14 bases between the two ends. The CDR3 consists of 16 residues. This chain's CDR3 is CASSHRAGNMNTEAFF. The DNA for the CDR3 is TGTGCCAGCAGCCACCGGGCCGGGAACATGAACACTGAAGCTTTCTTT.

V gene TRBV3-1 (or the pseudogene TRBV3-2) combines with J gene TRBJ1-2, with D tentatively TRBD1 (5 bases). V was pared by 0 bases and J by 5 bases, with 13 bases between. CDR1 and CDR2 from the germline V gene are LGHDT and YNNKEL (reference sequence). CDR3 size: 15 residues. The CDR3 region is CASSQDPGSPYGYTF. In nucleotides, the CDR3 is TGTGCCAGCAGCCAAGATCCAGGGTCACCGTATGGCTACACCTTC.

The chain joins TRBV7-3 to TRBJ2-3, with D possibly being TRBD2 (5 bases). With 5 bases removed from V and 3 bases from J, the gap between germline ends came to 12 bases. The CDR3 runs 14 residues. CDR1 is SGHTA, CDR2 FQGTGA, per germline. The DNA for the CDR3 is TGTGCCAGCAGCCCCGACCGGGGAACAGATACGCAGTATTTT. Residues: CASSPDRGTDTQYF.

This clone was detected once. The rearrangement uses TRBV30 and TRBJ1-4; D not resolved. The V gene lost 4 bases and the J gene lost 8 bases, with 11 bases spanning the gap. The germline gives CDR1 GTSNPN, CDR2 SVGIG (reference sequence). This CDR3 has 12 amino acids. Here the CDR3 reads CAWKGSGEKLFF. In DNA, the CDR3 is TGTGCCTGGAAAGGGTCGGGGGAAAAACTGTTTTTT.

The table lists this clone with a count of one. The rearrangement links TRBV30 to TRBJ2-7; TRBD1 aligns across 7 bases. The CDR3 contains 12 residues. With V trimmed by 8 bases and J by 1 base, 5 bases remained unmatched. Looked up from germline, CDR1 is GTSNPN and CDR2 is SVGIG (reference sequence). CDR3 coding DNA: TGTGCCGCCTCACAGGGGTCCTACGAGCAGTACTTC. Its protein product is CAASQGSYEQYF. The complete variable domain, with remaining parts taken from reference TRBV30 and TRBJ2-7, reads SQTIHQWPATLVQPVGSPLSLECTVEGTSNPNLYWYRQAAGRGLQLLFYSVGIGQISSEVPQNLSASRPQDRQFILSSKKLLLSDSGFYLCAASQGSYEQYFGPGTRLTVT.